The source of this T cell receptor beta chain is a study of memory CD4+ T cells and cytomegalovirus serostatus (dated by TCRdb to the late 2010s). Broadly, across the study: The cohort included about 33 healthy adults from Belgium, of whom 9 were CMV seropositive and 24 were CMV seronegative. CD4+ memory TCRbeta repertoires of a Belgian cohort with known cytomegalovirus serostatus were sequenced in order to replicate a published TCR-based CMV serostatus classifier.

A word on this clone: Which antigen it targets is not known. Per-nucleotide qualities are absent, and no much larger clonotype sits a single base away.

Broad study findings and their caveats: CMV serostatus prediction reached a median bootstrapped AUC of approximately 0.95 with the original framework and around 0.91 with a US-trained random forest. Only CD4+CD45RO+ memory cells were sequenced, unlike the original study, which covered naive and memory CD4+ and CD8+ populations. The original-framework classifier achieved a median bootstrapped AUC of about 0.94 with a 95% CI of 0.76-1.00 on the Belgian cohort. Results were interpreted as suggesting that the CMV-associated TCR signature is largely present in the CD4+ memory repertoire. Among the 160 or so previously reported CMV-associated TCRbeta sequences, 67 showed up in the CD4+ memory repertoires, with each one found in between one and five individuals.

A FACSAria II was used to sort memory CD4+ T cells, defined as single viable CD3+CD4+CD8-CD45RO+ cells. CMV serostatus was assessed using a Roche Elecsys assay, by which serum IgG against CMV pp150, pp28, p38 and p52 was detected. After thawing, total CD4+ T cells were enriched by positive selection with CD4 magnetic microbeads. The samples came from a different study that was designed specifically to examine the CD4+ T cell memory repertoire. Following standard operating procedures, peripheral blood mononuclear cells were isolated and cryopreserved, while serum was kept at -80 degrees C. The staining relied on CD3-PerCP (BW264/56), CD4-APC (RPA-T4), CD45RO-PE (UCHT1) and CD8-Pacific Orange (3B5) antibodies, and Sytox blue was used to exclude non-viable cells. V is trimmed back by 10 bases and J by 1 base, and the junction contains 12 bases that no gene match accounts for. CDR1 and CDR2, looked up from the germline V gene, are SGHAT and FQNNGV. Including the terminal cysteine and phenylalanine, the CDR3 comprises 16 residues. Only the CDR3 region is kept as DNA, spanning 48 bases read in frame from base 1.

Genomic DNA was extracted from sorted cells with the Quick-DNA Microprep Kit. Amplification of TCRbeta DNA was done with the immunoSEQ hsTCRbeta kit, following the protocol from the manufacturer. TCRbeta libraries were sequenced on an Illumina MiSeq instrument. Per the original workflow: Once out-of-frame sequences had been removed, a few million distinct TCRbeta sequences were left, which works out to an average of around 70,000 per individual. Two values were used to score each individual: the count of 150 to 200 previously reported CMV-associated TCRbeta sequences and the total count of productive distinct TCRbeta sequences. A beta-binomial model was reimplemented in Python, and random forests from scikit-learn, run with default parameters, were trained on data from the US cohort. Classifier performance on the Belgian cohort was reported as the median AUC with percentile confidence intervals calculated over 10,000 bootstrap iterations. TCRdb retrieved this table from immuneACCESS and kept in-frame rearrangements only. Not all clones are present; in checked studies, unresolved V genes account for under half, and no reason is known for the remainder. V and J calls and clone size are given by that table; D and trimming were obtained from the DNA. The sample records 40,000 to 50,000 clones, over 65% of which are singletons. 1.5% to 2% of the sample comes from the top ten.

The sample was memory CD4+ T cells from blood. This clonotype originated in an adult in good health and CMV-seronegative. The V and J segments used are TRBV11-2 and TRBJ2-1; 8 central nucleotides agree with TRBD2. Read as DNA, the sequence is TGTGCCATCTCGTCCCGGGGGGGCCGATCCTACAATGAGCAGTTCTTC. It encodes CAISSRGGRSYNEQFF.